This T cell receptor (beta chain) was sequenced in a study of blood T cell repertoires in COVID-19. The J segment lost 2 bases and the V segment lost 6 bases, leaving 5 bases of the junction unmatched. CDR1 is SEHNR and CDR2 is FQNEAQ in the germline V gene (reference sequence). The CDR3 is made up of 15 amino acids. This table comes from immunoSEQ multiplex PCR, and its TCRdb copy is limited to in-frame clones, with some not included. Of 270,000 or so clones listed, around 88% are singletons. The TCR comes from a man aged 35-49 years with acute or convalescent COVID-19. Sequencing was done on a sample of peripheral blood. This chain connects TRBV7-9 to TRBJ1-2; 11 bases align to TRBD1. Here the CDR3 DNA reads TGTGCCAGCAGTCTAGGACAGGGGGCAAACTATGGCTACACCTTC. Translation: CASSLGQGANYGYTF.